Shown below are 18 T cell receptor beta chains from a single sample sequenced in a study of regulatory T cells in long-lasting Graves disease. Specified time point: newly diagnosed GD, antithyroid drugs for less than 3 months. PBMCs provided the RNA from which the TCR library was made. For TCR beta, libraries came from iRepertoire HTBI primers and Arm-PCR of CDR3 regions. One entry per CDR3 protein, called by TCRdb with MiXCR from the multiplex PCR reads. The sample lists about 500,000 distinct CDR3 sequences, about 12% seen once, with about 8.9% in the top ten. Another study also made use of these data, one on T cells in Graves' hyperthyroidism and ophthalmopathy.

Material: peripheral blood mononuclear cells (PBMCs), obtained at new diagnosis, from a patient treated with antithyroid drugs. These receptors were obtained from a woman in her thirties with Graves disease.

Concerning this clonotype itself: A read error is possible here, since a much larger clone lies one base away. This chain links TRBV6-1 with TRBJ2-2; possibly TRBD2 for D (6 bases). The germline gives CDR1 MNHNS, CDR2 SASEGT. V shed 7 bases and J shed 3 bases, with 21 bases lying between them. The length of the CDR3 is 17 residues. CDR3 residues: CASNSLRTGVDTGELFF. In DNA form, the CDR3 reads TGTGCCAGCAATTCCCTCCGGACGGGGGTGGACACCGGGGAGCTGTTTTTT.

The V call is TRBV4-3, the J call TRBJ1-2; D is perhaps TRBD1 (6 bases). The CDR3 is 17 residues long. The V gene lost 0 bases and the J gene lost 4 bases, with 18 bases spanning the gap. Germline CDR1 reads LGHNA; CDR2 reads YSLEER. As DNA, the CDR3 is TGCGCCAGCAGCCAAGATATGGGCAGGGGAACCACCTATGGCTACACCTTC. Its translation: CASSQDMGRGTTYGYTF.

This clonotype was detected ten times or more. This chain connects TRBV29-1 to TRBJ2-3; D perhaps matches TRBD1 (5 bases). Deletions cut 4 bases from V and 6 bases from J, with 14 bases between. CDR1 is SQVTM, CDR2 ANQGSEA, per germline. The length of the CDR3 is 13 residues. The CDR3 nucleotides are TGCAGCGTTGTTGTAGGGGCGGCCGATACGCAGTATTTT. It codes for CSVVVGAADTQYF.

This clonotype was detected ten times or more. This chain links TRBV5-1 with TRBJ1-1; D gene uncertain. The germline CDR1 and CDR2 sequences are SGHRS and YFSETQ. There are 15 residues in the CDR3. V lost 0 bases and J lost 0, with 9 bases in between. The CDR3 loop reads CASSLGHLMNTEAFF. The CDR3, as DNA: TGCGCCAGCAGCTTGGGGCACCTCATGAACACTGAAGCTTTCTTT.

This sequence joins TRBV2 and TRBJ2-3; the match to TRBD1 covers 8 bases. With 4 bases clipped from V and 1 base from J, the junction kept 1 base outside the gene matches. Germline CDR1 and CDR2: SNHLY and FYNNEI. This CDR3 spans 14 amino acids. The CDR3 spells CASSAGQGTDTQYF. The DNA for the CDR3 is TGTGCCAGCAGTGCGGGACAGGGCACAGATACGCAGTATTTT.

A note on this clonotype: A much larger clone lies a single base off, so this may be a read error. Here the CDR3 DNA reads TGTGCCAGCAACCTCCGAGTCTCTTCCGGGGAGCTGTTTTTT. Translating it yields CASNLRVSSGELFF. The chain couples TRBV6-1 to TRBJ2-2; D unclear. The CDR3 covers 14 residues. CDR1 is MNHNS and CDR2 is SASEGT in the germline V gene. V dropped 7 bases and J dropped 6 bases, with 15 bases sitting between them.

In the case of this clonotype: A much larger clonotype is one base distant, so this may be a read error. The rearrangement uses TRBV20-1 and TRBJ2-1; TRBD1 is a possible D gene (6 bases). From germline, CDR1 is DFQATT and CDR2 SNEGSKA (reference sequence). The CDR3 has 14 residues. The chain's CDR3 is CSARPHTGLDEQLF. In DNA form, the CDR3 reads TGCAGTGCTAGGCCGCACACAGGGCTAGATGAGCAGCTCTTC.

Remarks on this clonotype: A much larger clonotype is one base distant, so this may be a read error. This chain joins TRBV28 and TRBJ2-3, with TRBD2 matching 15 bases. Germline CDR1 is MDHEN and CDR2 is SYDVKM. This CDR3 is 17 amino acids long. With 4 bases clipped from V and 4 bases from J, the junction kept 6 bases outside the gene matches. CDR3 nucleotides: TGTGCCAGCAGTTCCTCTAGGACTAGCGGGAGGGCAGATACGCAGTATTTT. Amino acids: CASSSSRTSGRADTQYF.

The V gene is TRBV7-2, the J gene TRBJ2-5; tentatively, D is TRBD2 (5 bases). CDR3 length: 13 residues. The germline V gene encodes CDR1 SGHTA and CDR2 FQGNSA. Deletions cut 5 bases from V and 6 bases from J, with 13 bases between. CDR3 protein: CASSNGVLQTQYF. In DNA, the CDR3 is TGTGCCAGCAGCAACGGGGTTTTACAGACCCAGTACTTC.

In this sample, this clonotype turned up many times. The chain has TRBV11-2 and TRBJ2-1, with 14 bases aligning to TRBD2. Germline V gives CDR1 SGHAT, CDR2 FQNNGV. The length of the CDR3 is 16 residues. V lost 7 bases, J lost 8 bases, and 10 bases stayed unmatched. The DNA of the CDR3 is TGTGCCAGCAACGTACCATCGGGACTAGCGGGAGATGAGCAGTTCTTC. Residues: CASNVPSGLAGDEQFF.

This clonotype was observed at least ten times. This chain joins TRBV20-1 and TRBJ2-3, with 9 bases aligning to TRBD1. Germline V CDR1 and CDR2: DFQATT, SNEGSKA (reference sequence). The CDR3 consists of 13 residues. The CDR3 protein is CSLWTGATDTQYF. The CDR3 nucleotides read TGCAGCCTATGGACAGGGGCCACAGATACGCAGTATTTT.

In regard to this clonotype: This sequence is one base from a far larger clone and is likely a read error. The chain employs TRBV6-1 and TRBJ2-1; either TRBD1 or TRBD2 may fit D (5 bases each). Germline CDR1 MNHNS, CDR2 SASEGT. The CDR3 spans 14 residues. Trimming shortened V by 4 bases and J by 8 bases, and 15 bases separated the two germline ends. Here the CDR3 reads CASSAGRGVDEQFF. As DNA, the CDR3 is TGTGCCAGCAGTGCAGGGAGAGGGGTCGATGAGCAGTTCTTC.

This clonotype was found many times. The chain has TRBV13 and TRBJ1-2, with D perhaps TRBD1 (6 bases). Germline lookup yields CDR1 PRHDT and CDR2 FYEKMQ (reference sequence). The CDR3 totals 13 residues. The ends were cut back, 6 bases at V and 5 bases at J, with 13 bases in the middle. This chain's CDR3 is CASSSGRGYGYTF. CDR3 DNA sequence: TGTGCCAGCAGTTCTGGTAGGGGGTATGGCTACACCTTC.

As for this clonotype: A much larger clone lies one base from this, so it may be a read error. Since the CDR3 does not end with the conserved phenylalanine or tryptophan, this likely comes from a read error. The chain couples TRBV7-9 to TRBJ2-5, with 7 bases aligning to TRBD2. Near its end, the DNA agrees better with TRBJ2-1, so the J call may be wrong. The length of the CDR3 is 17 residues. The V gene's germline CDR1 is SEHNR and CDR2 FQNEAQ (reference sequence). CDR3: CASSFGLGGTTHNEQFS. CDR3 DNA: TGTGCCAGCAGCTTTGGTCTAGGCGGGACTACTCACAATGAGCAGTTCTCC.

This clonotype was detected a few times. The chain is built from TRBV20-1 and TRBJ2-7, with D possibly matching TRBD1 (5 bases). V lost 1 base and J lost 4, with 11 bases in between. CDR1 and CDR2 from the germline V gene are DFQATT and SNEGSKA (reference sequence). The CDR3 consists of 13 residues. The CDR3 here is CSARVGRVYEQYF. In nucleotides, the CDR3 is TGCAGTGCTAGAGTCGGCAGGGTATACGAGCAGTACTTC.

The J gene is TRBJ1-4, the V gene TRBV20-1; D uncertain. V was clipped by 1 base and J by 4 bases, with 7 bases between them. Germline V lookup: CDR1 DFQATT, CDR2 SNEGSKA (reference sequence). The length of the CDR3 is 13 residues. The CDR3 DNA is TGCAGTGCTAGAGGATGGCTTAATGAAAAACTGTTTTTT. Translation gives CSARGWLNEKLFF.

This clonotype appeared many times. CDR3 amino acids: CASSIDGLGVDEQFF. The CDR3 DNA sequence: TGTGCCAGTAGTATAGATGGACTAGGGGTCGATGAGCAGTTCTTC. The chain has TRBV19 and TRBJ2-1; 7 bases line up with TRBD2. Germline V gene lookup returns CDR1 LNHDA and CDR2 SQIVND (reference sequence). This CDR3 spans 15 amino acids. V dropped 0 bases and J dropped 8; count of bases not matched to a gene: 7.

The chain is built from TRBV6-1 and TRBJ2-6, with D tentatively TRBD2 (5 bases). The germline V and J ends were trimmed by 4 bases and 4 bases, with 5 bases remaining between them. In germline, CDR1 is MNHNS, CDR2 SASEGT. The CDR3 length is 13 residues. This chain's CDR3 is CASSGGGANVLTF. CDR3 DNA sequence: TGTGCCAGCAGTGGCGGGGGGGCCAACGTCCTGACTTTC.